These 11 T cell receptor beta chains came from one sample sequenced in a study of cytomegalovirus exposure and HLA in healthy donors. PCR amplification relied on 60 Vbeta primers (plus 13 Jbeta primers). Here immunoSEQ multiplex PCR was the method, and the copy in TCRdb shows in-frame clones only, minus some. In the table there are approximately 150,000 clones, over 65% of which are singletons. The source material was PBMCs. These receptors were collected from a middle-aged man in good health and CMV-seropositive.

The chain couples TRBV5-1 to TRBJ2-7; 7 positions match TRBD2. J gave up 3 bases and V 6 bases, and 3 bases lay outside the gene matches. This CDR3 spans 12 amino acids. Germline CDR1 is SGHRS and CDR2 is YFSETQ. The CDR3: CASTREGYEQYF. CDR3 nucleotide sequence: TGCGCCAGCACAAGGGAGGGCTACGAGCAGTACTTC. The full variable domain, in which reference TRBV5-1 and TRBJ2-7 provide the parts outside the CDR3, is KAGVTQTPRYLIKTRGQQVTLSCSPISGHRSVSWYQQTPGQGLQFLFEYFSETQRNKGNFPGRFSGRQFSNSRSEMNVSTLELGDSALYLCASTREGYEQYFGPGTRLTVT.

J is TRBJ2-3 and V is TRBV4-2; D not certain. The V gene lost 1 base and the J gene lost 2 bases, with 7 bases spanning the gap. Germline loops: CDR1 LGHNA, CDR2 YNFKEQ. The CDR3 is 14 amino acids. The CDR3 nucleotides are TGTGCCAGCAGCCAAGTTTCTACCACAGATACGCAGTATTTT. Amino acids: CASSQVSTTDTQYF.

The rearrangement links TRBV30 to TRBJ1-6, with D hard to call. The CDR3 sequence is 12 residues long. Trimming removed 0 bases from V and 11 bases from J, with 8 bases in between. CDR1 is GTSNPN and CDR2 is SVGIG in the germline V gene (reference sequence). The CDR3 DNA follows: TGTGCCTGGAGTGTAGCCCGTGCACCCCTCCACTTT. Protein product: CAWSVARAPLHF. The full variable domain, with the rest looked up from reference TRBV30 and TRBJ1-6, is SQTIHQWPATLVQPVGSPLSLECTVEGTSNPNLYWYRQAAGRGLQLLFYSVGIGQISSEVPQNLSASRPQDRQFILSSKKLLLSDSGFYLCAWSVARAPLHFGNGTRLTVT.

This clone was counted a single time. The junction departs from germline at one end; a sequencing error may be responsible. In DNA form, the CDR3 reads TGCGCCAGCAGCTTGCACGGGATCGACGAGCGGTACTTC. Translated: CASSLHGIDERYF. The gene calls are TRBV5-1 and TRBJ2-7, with D possibly matching TRBD2 (5 bases). CDR1 and CDR2 (germline): SGHRS, YFSETQ. The CDR3 totals 13 residues.

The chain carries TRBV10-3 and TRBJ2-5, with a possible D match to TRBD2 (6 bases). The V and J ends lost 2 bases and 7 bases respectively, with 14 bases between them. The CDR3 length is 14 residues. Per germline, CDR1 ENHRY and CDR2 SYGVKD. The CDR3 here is CAISEDNVGGTQYF. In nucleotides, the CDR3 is TGTGCCATCAGTGAGGATAACGTGGGAGGGACCCAGTACTTC.

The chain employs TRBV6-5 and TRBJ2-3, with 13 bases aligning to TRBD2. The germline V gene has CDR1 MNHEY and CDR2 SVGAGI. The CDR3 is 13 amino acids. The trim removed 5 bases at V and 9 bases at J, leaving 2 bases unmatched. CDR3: CASSILAGGTQYF. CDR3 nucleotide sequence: TGTGCCAGCAGTATACTAGCGGGAGGGACGCAGTATTTT.

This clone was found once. The CDR3 DNA reads TGTGCCAGCTCACCATCAGTAAGCCAAGAGACCCAGTACTTC. This sequence encodes CASSPSVSQETQYF. The chain carries TRBV18 and TRBJ2-5; D gene uncertain. The V end was cut by 2 bases, the J end by 1 base, with 8 bases between. This CDR3 is 14 amino acids long. Germline V CDR1 and CDR2: KGHSH, LQKENI.

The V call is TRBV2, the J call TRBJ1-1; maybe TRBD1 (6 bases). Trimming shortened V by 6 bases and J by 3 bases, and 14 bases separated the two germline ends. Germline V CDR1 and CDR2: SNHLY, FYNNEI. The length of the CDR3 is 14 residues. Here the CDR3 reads CASRADRSDTEAFF. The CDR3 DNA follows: TGTGCCAGCAGAGCAGACAGGTCGGACACTGAAGCTTTCTTT.

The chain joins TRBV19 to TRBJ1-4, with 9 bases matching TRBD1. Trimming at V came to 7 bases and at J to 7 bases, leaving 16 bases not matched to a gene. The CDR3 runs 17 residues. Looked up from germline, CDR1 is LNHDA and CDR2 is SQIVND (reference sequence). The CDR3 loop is CASKGQGLGRIGEKLFF. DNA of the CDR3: TGTGCCAGTAAAGGACAGGGGTTAGGTAGGATTGGTGAAAAACTGTTTTTT.

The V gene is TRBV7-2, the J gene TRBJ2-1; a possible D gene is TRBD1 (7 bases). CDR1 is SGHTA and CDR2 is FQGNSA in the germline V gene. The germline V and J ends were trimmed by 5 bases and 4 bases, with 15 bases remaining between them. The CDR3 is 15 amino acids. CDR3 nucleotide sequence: TGTGCCAGCAGCCTGGAGGGGGCGACGTACAATGAGCAGTTCTTC. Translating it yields CASSLEGATYNEQFF.

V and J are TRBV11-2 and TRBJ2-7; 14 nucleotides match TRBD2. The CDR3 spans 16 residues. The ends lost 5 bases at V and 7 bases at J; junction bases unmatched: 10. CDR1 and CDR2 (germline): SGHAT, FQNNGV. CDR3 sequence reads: CASSPEGLAGVWEQYF. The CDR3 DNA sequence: TGTGCCAGCAGCCCCGAGGGACTAGCGGGAGTATGGGAGCAGTACTTC.